These T cell receptor beta chains were read from a single sample in a study of shared clonotypes between healthy human individuals. Data came from immunoSEQ multiplex PCR; TCRdb stores just in-frame clones and leaves some out. The sample yields 800,000 to 950,000 clones, about 96% seen once. Sequenced sample: naive CD8+ T cells sorted from blood. These receptors were collected from a man aged 25 to 40 in good health. The CDR3 runs from the conserved cysteine through the conserved F or W. The D gene is left open where the match is weak. The size of a clone is reported for some rows only, either as once, few or many, or as a class for expanded clones.

>-|TRBJ1-1|TRBV25-1|-
TGTGCCAGCAGTTCAGGTTACACTGAAGCTTTCTTT
CASSSGYTEAFF
>-|TRBJ2-3|TRBV5-6|-
TGTGCCAGCAGCTCCGGGAGCCGACCTCGCACAGATACGCAGTATTTT
CASSSGSRPRTDTQYF
>once|TRBJ2-7|TRBV2|-
TGTGCCAGCGGGTTACAGGCAGACTCCTACGAGCAGTACTTC
CASGLQADSYEQYF
>-|TRBJ1-1|TRBV11-2|-
TGTGCCAGCGCAATGGGACCAATGAACACTGAAGCTTTCTTT
CASAMGPMNTEAFF
>-|TRBJ2-6|TRBV4-1|-
TGCGCCAGCAGCCAAGATAGTATCGTCTCCTCTGGGGCCAACGTCCTGACTTTC
CASSQDSIVSSGANVLTF
>-|TRBJ2-7|TRBV19|-
TGTGCCAGTAGTGCCTGGTCCGGGGCACACTACGAGCAGTACTTC
CASSAWSGAHYEQYF
>-|TRBJ2-5|TRBV5-6|TRBD1
TGTGCCAGCAGCTTGGAAGGGGGCCCAAGGGAGACCCAGTACTTC
CASSLEGGPRETQYF
>-|TRBJ1-2|TRBV29-1|TRBD1
TGCAGCGTTGATTACTGGTCAGGGGGCCATGGCTACACCTTC
CSVDYWSGGHGYTF
>-|TRBJ2-7|TRBV28|-
TGTGCCAGCAGTTTTGCAGGTATGACGTACAGCTCCTACGAGCAGTACTTC
CASSFAGMTYSSYEQYF
>-|TRBJ2-1|TRBV29-1|-
TGCAGCGTTACCGGGGGTCCGGGACCCTTGGCAGGGAATGAGCAGTTCTTC
CSVTGGPGPLAGNEQFF
>-|TRBJ2-7|TRBV27|-
TGTGCCAGCAGCTATTCAGGGTCGCTGAACTACGAGCAGTACTTC
CASSYSGSLNYEQYF
>-|TRBJ2-1|TRBV19|-
TGTGCCAGTAGTACCCCTACATTCAGCTCCTACAATGAGCAGTTCTTC
CASSTPTFSSYNEQFF
>-|TRBJ2-7|TRBV28|-
TGTGCCAGCAGCCGACCGGGAGAAAGCTCCTACGAGCAGTACTTC
CASSRPGESSYEQYF
>-|TRBJ2-2|TRBV29-1|-
TGCAGCGCAGATTTAGAGGCCACCGGGGAGCTGTTTTTT
CSADLEATGELFF
>-|TRBJ2-1|TRBV19|TRBD2
TGTGCCAGTAGTGCCGGGACTAGCGGTCTCTTTAGCTCCTACAATGAGCAGTTCTTC
CASSAGTSGLFSSYNEQFF
>-|TRBJ2-3|TRBV25-1|-
TGTGCCAGCAGTGGGGCAGGGACGGCGAGCCCTAGCACAGATACGCAGTATTTT
CASSGAGTASPSTDTQYF
>-|TRBJ1-2|TRBV5-1|-
TGCGCCAGCAGCTTGGGGGAAGTTGTTGGCTACACCTTC
CASSLGEVVGYTF
>once|TRBJ2-2|TRBV5-1|-
TGCGCCAGCAGCTTTTTCGGGACGTTGGACACCGGGGAGCTGTTTTTT
CASSFFGTLDTGELFF
>-|TRBJ1-5|TRBV28|-
TGTGCCAGCAGTGAATACAGGTACAATCAGCCCCAGCATTTT
CASSEYRYNQPQHF
>-|TRBJ2-7|TRBV10-3|TRBD2
TGTGCCATCACCAGCGGACTAGCCTACGAGCAGTACTTC
CAITSGLAYEQYF
>-|TRBJ2-3|TRBV7-8|TRBD2
TGTGCCAGCAGCTCGGCTAGCGGGAGGATGACAGATACGCAGTATTTT
CASSSASGRMTDTQYF
>-|TRBJ1-2|TRBV2|-
TGTGCCAGCAGTGTTTATAGGGGTGGCTACACCTTC
CASSVYRGGYTF
>-|TRBJ1-3|TRBV5-6|-
TGTGCCAGCAGCTTGGAATCTACCTACTCTGGAAACACCATATATTTT
CASSLESTYSGNTIYF
>-|TRBJ2-3|TRBV4-2|-
TGTGCCAGCAGCCCCGGGACTCGGAGCACAGATACGCAGTATTTT
CASSPGTRSTDTQYF
>-|TRBJ2-7|TRBV15|TRBD2
TGTGCCACCAGCAACGGGGAGGGAAAGGACGAGCAGTACTTC
CATSNGEGKDEQYF
>-|TRBJ2-1|TRBV15|-
TGTGCCACCAGCAGAGCGGTGACATACTACAATGAGCAGTTCTTC
CATSRAVTYYNEQFF
>-|TRBJ1-5|TRBV27|-
TGTGCCAGCAGTGGGCAACCTTATAGCAATCAGCCCCAGCATTTT
CASSGQPYSNQPQHF
>-|TRBJ2-1|TRBV6-5|TRBD1
TGTGCCAGTTCACTAGGGGGCCCCAATGAGCAGTTCTTC
CASSLGGPNEQFF
>-|TRBJ2-1|TRBV13|-
TGTGCCAGCAGCTTCCCGGGACTCCTTGATGAGCAGTTCTTC
CASSFPGLLDEQFF
>-|TRBJ2-7|TRBV27|-
TGTGCCAGCAGTTTATCGGGGGTGGCCTACGAGCAGTACTTC
CASSLSGVAYEQYF
>once|TRBJ2-7|TRBV19|-
TGTGCCAGTAGTATTGGCCCCCAACCCTACGAGCAGTACTTC
CASSIGPQPYEQYF
>-|TRBJ2-6|TRBV6-6|-
TGTGCCAGCATGGGTGGGGCCAACGTCCTGACTTTC
CASMGGANVLTF
>-|TRBJ1-1|TRBV4-3|-
TGCGCCAGCAGCCAAGATGACAACAGTCCGAAAACTGAAGCTTTCTTT
CASSQDDNSPKTEAFF
>-|TRBJ2-2|TRBV7-9|-
TGTGCCAGCAGCACCGTGACCGCGACCGGGGAGCTGTTTTTT
CASSTVTATGELFF
>-|TRBJ1-4|TRBV5-1|TRBD1
TGCGCCAGCAGCCCTGGGACAGGGGCAACTAATGAAAAACTGTTTTTT
CASSPGTGATNEKLFF
>-|TRBJ1-1|TRBV5-1|-
TGCGCCAGCAGCTTGGGGGCTGAAGCTTTCTTT
CASSLGAEAFF
>-|TRBJ2-1|TRBV29-1|-
TGCAGCGTTGAAGAAGCCCGGTCGGTGAGCAATGAGCAGTTCTTC
CSVEEARSVSNEQFF
>-|TRBJ1-1|TRBV15|-
TGTGCCACCAGCAGAGTTGGGGGATTGAACACTGAAGCTTTCTTT
CATSRVGGLNTEAFF
>-|TRBJ1-2|TRBV28|-
TGTGCCAGCAGGAGTAGTGACTATGGCTACACCTTC
CASRSSDYGYTF
>-|TRBJ2-7|TRBV4-2|-
TGTGCCAGCAGCCAAGAAGTGCAGGCTGCCTACGAGCAGTACTTC
CASSQEVQAAYEQYF
>-|TRBJ1-3|TRBV28|-
TGTGCCAGCAGTTTGTCAGGAGACACCATATATTTT
CASSLSGDTIYF
>-|TRBJ2-5|TRBV7-9|TRBD1
TGTGCCGGAAGGGGTCGGGACAGCACTGAGACCCAGTACTTC
CAGRGRDSTETQYF